Given below is one T cell receptor beta chain in context. In the original processing: By means of reference gene primer amplification, nucleated cell counts were estimated. The data were produced by immunoSEQ multiplex PCR, yet TCRdb's version contains in-frame clones alone and is incomplete. V, J and clone size are taken as reported in that table, and D and trimming were inferred from the DNA itself. The sample shows roughly 260,000 clones, roughly 90% of them seen only once. The germline V gene has CDR1 WNHNN and CDR2 SYGVQD (reference sequence). This CDR3 is built from 17 residues. The V gene end was trimmed by 5 bases and the J gene end by 0 bases; junction bases not matched to a gene: 12. These data are taken from a study of blood T cell repertoires in COVID-19. Overall study context: The study drew acute and convalescent COVID-19 samples from the United States, Italy and Spain.

The sequenced sample consisted of peripheral blood. The receptor was derived from a man between 60 and 75 years old who had recovered from COVID-19. The chain joins TRBV10-1 to TRBJ1-1, with 7 bases that match TRBD1. The chain's CDR3 is CASSSPGQPFMNTEAFF. The CDR3 nucleotides read TGCGCCAGCAGTTCCCCGGGACAGCCTTTCATGAACACTGAAGCTTTCTTT.